A selection of T cell receptor beta chains follows, all from one sample in a study of beta chain features in type 1 diabetes. Clones were sequenced by immunoSEQ multiplex PCR, and TCRdb holds only the in-frame ones, with some missing. Of around 14,000 clones in the sample, approximately 76% are singletons; the top ten hold roughly 0.33%. The specimen was stem cell memory CD4+ T cells from blood. These receptors all come from a young woman with type 1 diabetes. The CDR3 runs from the conserved cysteine through the conserved F or W. Each record gives: J gene, D gene, V gene, clone size, CDR3 protein, CDR3 DNA. The D gene is left open where the match is weak. A clone size is listed for some rows: how often the clone was seen (once, few, many), or a class if it is expanded.

J: TRBJ1-2
D: NA
V: TRBV19
size: NA
CDR3: CASSHRVDGYTF
DNA: TGTGCCAGTAGCCACAGGGTAGATGGCTACACCTTC

J: TRBJ2-5
D: TRBD1
V: TRBV5-1
size: NA
CDR3: CASSPIGQGAGETQYF
DNA: TGCGCCAGCAGCCCGATTGGACAGGGGGCTGGAGAGACCCAGTACTTC

J: TRBJ1-2
D: TRBD1
V: TRBV2
size: few
CDR3: CASSEDSRRQGAREGGYTF
DNA: TGTGCCAGCAGTGAAGATTCAAGGAGACAGGGGGCCCGGGAGGGAGGCTACACCTTC

J: TRBJ1-1
D: TRBD1
V: TRBV10-2
size: NA
CDR3: CASTAGGWNTEAFF
DNA: TGCGCCAGCACCGCAGGGGGCTGGAACACTGAAGCTTTCTTT

J: TRBJ2-5
D: TRBD1
V: TRBV7-8
size: NA
CDR3: CASSTRQGETQYF
DNA: TGTGCCAGCAGCACCAGACAGGGAGAGACCCAGTACTTC

J: TRBJ2-3
D: TRBD2
V: TRBV7-2
size: NA
CDR3: CASSLGPGGVLTDTQYF
DNA: TGTGCCAGCAGCTTAGGACCGGGAGGAGTACTCACAGATACGCAGTATTTT

J: TRBJ2-7
D: NA
V: TRBV7-3
size: NA
CDR3: CASSPSYEQYF
DNA: TGTGCCAGCAGCCCCAGCTACGAGCAGTACTTC

J: TRBJ1-4
D: NA
V: TRBV5-4
size: NA
CDR3: CASSFTGQSNEKLFF
DNA: TGTGCCAGCAGTTTTACAGGACAGTCTAATGAAAAACTGTTTTTT

J: TRBJ2-5
D: NA
V: TRBV11-2
size: NA
CDR3: CASSLVWAETQYF
DNA: TGTGCCAGCAGCTTAGTCTGGGCGGAGACCCAGTACTTC

J: TRBJ2-1
D: NA
V: TRBV5-4
size: few
CDR3: CASSSPGVNEQFF
DNA: TGTGCCAGCAGCTCACCCGGGGTCAATGAGCAGTTCTTC